These 15 T cell receptor beta chains were all obtained from the same sample, sequenced in a study of blood T cells in healthy people across ages. A second roughly 6 to 11 cycle PCR used barcoded and J-beta primers. TCRdb itself ran the 5' RACE reads through MiXCR, one entry per CDR3 protein. The sample records approximately 350,000 distinct CDR3 sequences, 50% to 60% being singletons. The specimen sequenced was blood. These receptors originate from a man between 60 and 75 years old in good health.

This clonotype has ten or more counts. The V call is TRBV7-3, the J call TRBJ1-2; maybe TRBD1 (6 bases). Germline CDR1 reads SGHTA; CDR2 reads FQGTGA. The V end was cut by 2 bases, the J end by 5 bases, with 18 bases between. The CDR3 runs to 16 residues. This CDR3 reads CASSLSGAQGIYGYTF. CDR3 DNA sequence: TGTGCCAGCAGCTTATCGGGGGCACAGGGCATTTATGGCTACACCTTC.

The CDR3 nucleotides are TGCAGTGCTAGAGATCCCGTCTTAAACTATGGCTACACCTTC. It is translated as CSARDPVLNYGYTF. The J gene is TRBJ1-2, the V gene TRBV20-1, with D hard to call. Per the germline V gene, CDR1 is DFQATT and CDR2 is SNEGSKA (reference sequence). The CDR3 loop spans 14 amino acids. V was clipped by 0 bases and J by 2 bases, with 10 bases between them.

The chain joins TRBV12-5 to TRBJ2-4, with 7 bases lining up with TRBD2. The CDR3 contains 17 residues. Germline trimming cut 2 bases from V and 2 bases from J; bases unmatched to any gene: 9. CDR1 is LGHNT and CDR2 is FRNRAP in the germline V gene. The CDR3 loop reads CASGLLAWEGTKNIQYF. DNA for the CDR3: TGTGCTAGTGGTTTGTTAGCTTGGGAGGGAACCAAAAACATTCAGTACTTC.

This clonotype has more than one count but fewer than ten. V is TRBV20-1 and J is TRBJ1-2, with 8 bases lining up with TRBD1. In germline, CDR1 is DFQATT, CDR2 SNEGSKA (reference sequence). V lost 4 bases to trimming and J lost 6 bases; unmatched junction nucleotides: 13. The CDR3 is 15 residues long. CDR3 sequence (DNA): TGCAGTGCTATTTTTGGGGCTGCAGGGGGCAATGGCTACACCTTC. Residues: CSAIFGAAGGNGYTF.

The V call is TRBV10-3, the J call TRBJ1-5; tentative D call: TRBD1 (5 bases). CDR1 ENHRY and CDR2 SYGVKD come from the germline V gene. The CDR3 covers 14 residues. Trimming stripped 2 bases from V and 1 base from J, with 6 bases between. CDR3 in amino acids: CAISEDRSNQPQHF. The CDR3 region has the DNA TGTGCCATCAGTGAGGACAGAAGCAATCAGCCCCAGCATTTT.

The CDR3, as DNA: TGCGCCAGCAGCGGCCGACTAGGCCCTTACAATGAGCAGTTCTTC. It codes for CASSGRLGPYNEQFF. The gene calls are TRBV5-1 and TRBJ2-1, with D possibly matching TRBD2 (6 bases). Per the germline V gene, CDR1 is SGHRS and CDR2 is YFSETQ. V lost 4 bases and J lost 4, with 15 bases in between. The CDR3 spans 15 residues.

The rearrangement joins TRBV24-1 to TRBJ1-2; D is undetermined. Germline lookup yields CDR1 KGHDR and CDR2 SFDVKD. The CDR3 is 13 amino acids. Deletions cut 5 bases from V and 8 bases from J, with 14 bases between. The CDR3 DNA follows: TGTGCCACCAGTGCCAATTCGGGTTCCGGCTACACCTTC. This sequence encodes CATSANSGSGYTF.

This clonotype appeared once. V and J are TRBV7-9 and TRBJ2-7; 7 nucleotides match TRBD1. The end of the DNA aligns better with TRBJ2-5, so the J call may be wrong. Germline V gene data show CDR1 as SEHNR and CDR2 as FQNEAQ (reference sequence). This CDR3 is built from 15 residues. CDR3 loop: CASSKGAFNPETQYF. CDR3 in DNA: TGTGCCAGCAGCAAGGGGGCCTTCAACCCAGAGACCCAGTACTTC.

The rearrangement uses TRBV20-1 and TRBJ1-5; 7 bases line up with TRBD1. Germline V CDR1 and CDR2: DFQATT, SNEGSKA (reference sequence). The CDR3 sequence is 13 residues long. The V segment lost 6 bases and the J segment 9 bases; nucleotides outside the gene matches: 11. CDR3 coding DNA: TGCAGTGCCGCCCAGGGGGACTTGCGGCCCCAGCATTTT. It yields the protein CSAAQGDLRPQHF.

In the case of this clonotype: A read error is possible here, since a much larger clone lies one base away. The gene calls are TRBV29-1 and TRBJ2-5; TRBD1 agrees at 7 bases. In germline, CDR1 is SQVTM, CDR2 ANQGSEA. This CDR3 is 12 amino acids long. The DNA for the CDR3 is TGCGGCGCAGGGACAGATCAAGAGACCCAGTACTTC. Its translation: CGAGTDQETQYF.

This chain joins TRBV20-1 and TRBJ2-7, with 7 bases identical to TRBD2. In germline, CDR1 is DFQATT, CDR2 SNEGSKA (reference sequence). The CDR3 contains 14 residues. V was clipped by 0 bases and J by 5 bases; unmatched bases: 7. CDR3 residues: CSARDTREFNEQYF. The CDR3 region has the DNA TGCAGTGCTAGAGATACGCGGGAGTTCAACGAGCAGTACTTC.

This clonotype was seen just once. V and J are TRBV5-1 and TRBJ2-5, with TRBD1 matching over 7 bases. The assigned J gene may be wrong: the sequence end matches TRBJ2-7 better. The CDR3 is 14 residues long. Germline V lookup: CDR1 SGHRS, CDR2 YFSETQ. The CDR3 spells CASSMTGQTYEQYF. The CDR3 DNA sequence: TGCGCCAGCAGCATGACGGGACAGACCTACGAGCAGTACTTC.

The rearrangement uses TRBV7-9 and TRBJ1-6, with 7 bases lining up with TRBD1. The CDR3 has 13 residues. The germline V gene encodes CDR1 SEHNR and CDR2 FQNEAQ (reference sequence). V lost 8 bases, J lost 7 bases, and 5 bases stayed unmatched. The CDR3 region is CASQPGGNSPLHF. CDR3 in DNA: TGTGCCAGCCAGCCAGGGGGAAATTCACCCCTCCACTTT.

The chain joins TRBV15 to TRBJ1-6; the D is unclear. CDR3 size: 14 residues. V gave up 1 base and J gave up 4 bases, with 5 bases separating them. The V gene's germline CDR1 is LNHNV and CDR2 YYDKDF (reference sequence). This CDR3 is CATSRGPYNSPLHF. The CDR3 nucleotides are TGTGCCACCAGCAGAGGCCCGTATAATTCACCCCTCCACTTT. Based on the CDR3 plus reference TRBV15 and TRBJ1-6, the full variable domain is DAMVIQNPRYQVTQFGKPVTLSCSQTLNHNVMYWYQQKSSQAPKLLFHYYDKDFNNEADTPDNFQSRRPNTSFCFLDIRSPGLGDTAMYLCATSRGPYNSPLHFGNGTRLTVT.

The table lists this clonotype with a few counts. The J gene is TRBJ2-1, the V gene TRBV28, with D possibly TRBD2 on 8 matching bases. The CDR3 extends over 17 amino acids. Looked up from germline, CDR1 is MDHEN and CDR2 is SYDVKM. Deletions cut 6 bases from V and 6 bases from J, with 24 bases between. This CDR3 reads CASSKRQGLGKFNEQFF. The CDR3 coding sequence is TGTGCCAGCAGCAAGCGACAGGGACTAGGAAAATTCAATGAGCAGTTCTTC.